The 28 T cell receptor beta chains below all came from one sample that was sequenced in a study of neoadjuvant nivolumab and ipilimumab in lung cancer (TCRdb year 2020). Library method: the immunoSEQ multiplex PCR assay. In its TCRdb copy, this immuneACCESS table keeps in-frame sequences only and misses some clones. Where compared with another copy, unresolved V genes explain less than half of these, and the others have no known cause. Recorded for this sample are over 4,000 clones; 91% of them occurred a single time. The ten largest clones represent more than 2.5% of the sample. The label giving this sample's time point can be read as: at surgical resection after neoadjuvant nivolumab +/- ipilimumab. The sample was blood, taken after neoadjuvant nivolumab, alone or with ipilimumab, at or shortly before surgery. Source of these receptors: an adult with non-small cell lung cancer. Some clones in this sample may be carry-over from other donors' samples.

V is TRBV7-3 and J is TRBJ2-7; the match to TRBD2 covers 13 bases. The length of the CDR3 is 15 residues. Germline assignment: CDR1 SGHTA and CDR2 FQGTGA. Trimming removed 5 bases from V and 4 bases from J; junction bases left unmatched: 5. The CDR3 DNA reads TGTGCCAGCAGCCTAGGACTAGCGGGAGTGTACGAGCAGTACTTC. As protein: CASSLGLAGVYEQYF.

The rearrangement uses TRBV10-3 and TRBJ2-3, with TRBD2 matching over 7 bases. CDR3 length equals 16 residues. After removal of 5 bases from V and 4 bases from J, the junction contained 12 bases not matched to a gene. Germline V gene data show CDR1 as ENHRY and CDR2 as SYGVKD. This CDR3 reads CAISTSSGADADTQYF. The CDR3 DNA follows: TGTGCCATCAGTACCTCTAGCGGAGCCGACGCAGATACGCAGTATTTT.

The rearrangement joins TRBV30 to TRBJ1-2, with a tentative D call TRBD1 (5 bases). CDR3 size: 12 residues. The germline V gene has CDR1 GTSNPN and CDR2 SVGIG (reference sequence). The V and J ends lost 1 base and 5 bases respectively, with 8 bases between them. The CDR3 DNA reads TGTGCCTGGAGTGCGGGGCTTTATGGCTACACCTTC. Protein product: CAWSAGLYGYTF. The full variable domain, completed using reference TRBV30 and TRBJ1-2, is SQTIHQWPATLVQPVGSPLSLECTVEGTSNPNLYWYRQAAGRGLQLLFYSVGIGQISSEVPQNLSASRPQDRQFILSSKKLLLSDSGFYLCAWSAGLYGYTFGSGTRLTVV.

The CDR3 sequence: CASSNRDRREKLFF. DNA of the CDR3: TGTGCCAGTAGTAACCGGGACAGAAGAGAAAAACTGTTTTTT. This chain connects TRBV19 to TRBJ1-4, with TRBD1 matching over 7 bases. Germline loops: CDR1 LNHDA, CDR2 SQIVND (reference sequence). V was clipped by 4 bases and J by 8 bases; unmatched bases: 7. This CDR3 has 14 amino acids.

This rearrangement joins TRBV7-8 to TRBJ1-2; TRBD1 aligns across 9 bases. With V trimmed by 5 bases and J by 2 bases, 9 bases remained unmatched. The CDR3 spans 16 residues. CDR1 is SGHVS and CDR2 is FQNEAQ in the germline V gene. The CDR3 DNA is TGTGCCAGCAGCCCGGGGGGGGACAGGGTAAACTATGGCTACACCTTC. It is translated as CASSPGGDRVNYGYTF.

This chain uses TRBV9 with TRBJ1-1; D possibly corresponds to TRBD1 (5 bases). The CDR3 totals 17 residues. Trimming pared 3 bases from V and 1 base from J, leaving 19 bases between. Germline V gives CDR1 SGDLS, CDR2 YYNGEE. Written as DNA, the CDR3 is TGTGCCAGCAGCGCCATACGGGTCGGACAACGGAACACTGAAGCTTTCTTT. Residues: CASSAIRVGQRNTEAFF. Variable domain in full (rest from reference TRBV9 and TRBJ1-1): DSGVTQTPKHLITATGQRVTLRCSPRSGDLSVYWYQQSLDQGLQFLIQYYNGEERAKGNILERFSAQQFPDLHSELNLSSLELGDSALYFCASSAIRVGQRNTEAFFGQGTRLTVV.

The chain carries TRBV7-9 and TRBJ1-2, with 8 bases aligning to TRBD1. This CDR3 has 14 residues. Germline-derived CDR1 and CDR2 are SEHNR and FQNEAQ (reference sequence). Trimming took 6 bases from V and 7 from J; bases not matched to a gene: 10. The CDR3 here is CASREPGQEAGYTF. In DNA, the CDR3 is TGTGCCAGCAGGGAACCGGGACAGGAAGCTGGCTACACCTTC.

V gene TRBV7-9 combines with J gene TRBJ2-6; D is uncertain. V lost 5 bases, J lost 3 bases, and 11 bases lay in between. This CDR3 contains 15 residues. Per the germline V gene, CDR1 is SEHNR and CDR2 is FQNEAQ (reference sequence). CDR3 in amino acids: CASSPLNGGANVLTF. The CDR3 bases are TGTGCCAGCAGCCCTCTAAACGGTGGGGCCAACGTCCTGACTTTC.

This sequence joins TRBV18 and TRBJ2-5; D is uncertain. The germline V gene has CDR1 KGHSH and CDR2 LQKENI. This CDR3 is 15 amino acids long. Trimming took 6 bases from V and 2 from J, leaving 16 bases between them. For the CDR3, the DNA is TGTGCCAGCTCGTACAGTGAAGGAATACAAGAGACCCAGTACTTC. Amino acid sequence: CASSYSEGIQETQYF.

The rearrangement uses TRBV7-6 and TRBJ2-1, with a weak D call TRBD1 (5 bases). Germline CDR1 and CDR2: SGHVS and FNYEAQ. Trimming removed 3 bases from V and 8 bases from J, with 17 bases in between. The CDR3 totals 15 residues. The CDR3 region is CASSFGLQESHEQFF. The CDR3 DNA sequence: TGTGCCAGCAGCTTCGGGTTACAGGAGTCCCATGAGCAGTTCTTC. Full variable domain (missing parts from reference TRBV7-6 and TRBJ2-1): GAGVSQSPRYKVTKRGQDVALRCDPISGHVSLYWYRQALGQGPEFLTYFNYEAQQDKSGLPNDRFSAERPEGSISTLTIQRTEQRDSAMYRCASSFGLQESHEQFFGPGTRLTVL.

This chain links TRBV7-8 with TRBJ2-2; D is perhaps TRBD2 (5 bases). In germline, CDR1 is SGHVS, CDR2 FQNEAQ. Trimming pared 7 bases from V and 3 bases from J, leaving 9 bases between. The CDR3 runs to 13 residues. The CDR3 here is CASTGVYTGELFF. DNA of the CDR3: TGTGCCAGCACCGGGGTTTACACCGGGGAGCTGTTTTTT.

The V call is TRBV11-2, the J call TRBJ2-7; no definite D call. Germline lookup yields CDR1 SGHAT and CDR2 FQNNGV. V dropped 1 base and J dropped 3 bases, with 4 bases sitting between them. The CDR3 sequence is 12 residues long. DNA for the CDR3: TGTGCCAGCAGCTTAGTAGTCTACGAGCAGTACTTC. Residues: CASSLVVYEQYF.

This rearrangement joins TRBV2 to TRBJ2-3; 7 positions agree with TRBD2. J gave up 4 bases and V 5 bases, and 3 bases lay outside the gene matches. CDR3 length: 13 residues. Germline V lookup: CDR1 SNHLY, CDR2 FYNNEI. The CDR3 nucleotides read TGTGCCAGCAGTAGCGGGATCCCAGATACGCAGTATTTT. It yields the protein CASSSGIPDTQYF.

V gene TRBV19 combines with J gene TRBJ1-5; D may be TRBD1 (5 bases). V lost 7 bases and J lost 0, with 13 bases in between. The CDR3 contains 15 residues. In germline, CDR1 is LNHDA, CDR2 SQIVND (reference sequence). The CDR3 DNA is TGTGCCAGTACCCGGGGGGGAAATAGCAATCAGCCCCAGCATTTT. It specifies CASTRGGNSNQPQHF.

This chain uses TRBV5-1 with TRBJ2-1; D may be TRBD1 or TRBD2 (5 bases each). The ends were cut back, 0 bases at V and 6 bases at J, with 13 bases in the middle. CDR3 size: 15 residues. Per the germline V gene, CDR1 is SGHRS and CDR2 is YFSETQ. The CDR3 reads CASSLGETDTNEQFF. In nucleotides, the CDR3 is TGCGCCAGCAGCTTGGGGGAGACAGACACCAATGAGCAGTTCTTC. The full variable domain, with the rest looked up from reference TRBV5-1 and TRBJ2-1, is KAGVTQTPRYLIKTRGQQVTLSCSPISGHRSVSWYQQTPGQGLQFLFEYFSETQRNKGNFPGRFSGRQFSNSRSEMNVSTLELGDSALYLCASSLGETDTNEQFFGPGTRLTVL.

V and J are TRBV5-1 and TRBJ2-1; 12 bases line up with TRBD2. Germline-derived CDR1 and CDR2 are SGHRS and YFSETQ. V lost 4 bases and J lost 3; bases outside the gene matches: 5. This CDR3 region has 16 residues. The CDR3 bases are TGCGCCAGCAGCCTAGGGACTAGCGGGTACTACAATGAGCAGTTCTTC. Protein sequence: CASSLGTSGYYNEQFF.

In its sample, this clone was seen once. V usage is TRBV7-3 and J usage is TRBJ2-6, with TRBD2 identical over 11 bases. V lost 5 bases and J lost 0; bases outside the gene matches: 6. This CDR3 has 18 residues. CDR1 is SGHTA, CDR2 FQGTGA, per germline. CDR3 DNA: TGTGCCAGCAGCCTCCGCGGGACTAGCGGCTCTGGGGCCAACGTCCTGACTTTC. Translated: CASSLRGTSGSGANVLTF.

CDR3 in DNA: TGTGCCAGCAGTTCCGGACTAGCGGGAGGTACGCAGTATTTT. Translating gives CASSSGLAGGTQYF. The rearrangement uses TRBV6-6 and TRBJ2-3, with TRBD2 matching 14 bases. Trimming took 4 bases from V and 8 from J; bases not matched to a gene: 2. This CDR3 contains 14 residues. Germline V CDR1 and CDR2: MNHNY, SVGAGI (reference sequence).

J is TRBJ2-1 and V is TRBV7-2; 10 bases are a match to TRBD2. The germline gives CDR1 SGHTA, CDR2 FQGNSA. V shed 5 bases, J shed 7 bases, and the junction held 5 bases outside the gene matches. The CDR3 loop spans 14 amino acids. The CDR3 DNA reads TGTGCCAGCAGCAAGGGACTAGCGAGGAATGAGCAGTTCTTC. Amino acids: CASSKGLARNEQFF.

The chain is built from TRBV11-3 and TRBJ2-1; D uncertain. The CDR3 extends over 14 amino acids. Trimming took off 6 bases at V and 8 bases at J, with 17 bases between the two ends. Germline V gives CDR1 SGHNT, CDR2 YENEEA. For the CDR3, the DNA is TGTGCCAGCAGAGGGTCTCCTGGGGTGGATGAGCAGTTCTTC. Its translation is CASRGSPGVDEQFF.

The CDR3 bases are TGTGCCAGTAGCATCGGACAGGATACGCAGTATTTT. Its translation is CASSIGQDTQYF. The chain employs TRBV19 and TRBJ2-3, with D possibly matching TRBD1 (6 bases). Germline CDR1 LNHDA, CDR2 SQIVND (reference sequence). Trimming took off 6 bases at V and 6 bases at J, with 10 bases between the two ends. The CDR3 consists of 12 residues.

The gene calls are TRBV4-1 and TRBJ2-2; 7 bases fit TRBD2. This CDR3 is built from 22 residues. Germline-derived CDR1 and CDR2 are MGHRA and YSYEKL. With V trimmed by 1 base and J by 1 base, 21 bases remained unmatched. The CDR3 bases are TGCGCCAGCAGCCAAGGGCCCCTGCGCCCCGGGAGGCCAGATAAGAACACCGGGGAGCTGTTTTTT. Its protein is CASSQGPLRPGRPDKNTGELFF.

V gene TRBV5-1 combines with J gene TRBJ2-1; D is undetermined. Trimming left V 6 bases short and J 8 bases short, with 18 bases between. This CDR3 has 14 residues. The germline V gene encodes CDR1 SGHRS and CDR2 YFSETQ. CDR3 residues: CASTVSSASYEQFF. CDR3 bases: TGCGCCAGCACGGTGAGCTCGGCATCCTATGAGCAGTTCTTC.

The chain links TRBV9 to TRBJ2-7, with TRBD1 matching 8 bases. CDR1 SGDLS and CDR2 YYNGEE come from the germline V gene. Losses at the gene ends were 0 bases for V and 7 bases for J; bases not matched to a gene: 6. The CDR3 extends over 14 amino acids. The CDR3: CASSVGQGAREQYF. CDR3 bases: TGTGCCAGCAGCGTAGGTCAGGGGGCGAGGGAGCAGTACTTC.

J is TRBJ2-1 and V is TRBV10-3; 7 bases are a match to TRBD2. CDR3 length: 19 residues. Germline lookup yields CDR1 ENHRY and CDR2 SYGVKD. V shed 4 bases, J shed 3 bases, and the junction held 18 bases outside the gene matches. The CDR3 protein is CAISVRMTSSRAVYNEQFF. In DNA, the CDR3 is TGTGCCATCAGTGTACGCATGACTAGCTCCAGGGCCGTCTACAATGAGCAGTTCTTC.

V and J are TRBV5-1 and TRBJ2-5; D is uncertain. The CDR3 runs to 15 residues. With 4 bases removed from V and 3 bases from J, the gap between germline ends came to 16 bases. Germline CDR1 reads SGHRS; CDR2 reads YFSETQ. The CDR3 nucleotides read TGCGCCAGCAGCCGCCTTGGCGGTACGAAAGAGACCCAGTACTTC. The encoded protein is CASSRLGGTKETQYF. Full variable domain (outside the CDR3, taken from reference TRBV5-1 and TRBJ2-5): KAGVTQTPRYLIKTRGQQVTLSCSPISGHRSVSWYQQTPGQGLQFLFEYFSETQRNKGNFPGRFSGRQFSNSRSEMNVSTLELGDSALYLCASSRLGGTKETQYFGPGTRLLVL.

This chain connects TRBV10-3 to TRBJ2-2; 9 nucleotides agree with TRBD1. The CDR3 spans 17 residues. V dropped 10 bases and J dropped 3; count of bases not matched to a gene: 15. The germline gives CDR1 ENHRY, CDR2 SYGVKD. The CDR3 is CAKSRDRAGLDTGELFF. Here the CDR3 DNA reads TGTGCCAAGTCCCGGGACAGGGCCGGGCTTGACACCGGGGAGCTGTTTTTT.

Here the CDR3 DNA reads TGTGCCTGGAGTGGGAACAGCAATCAGCCCCAGCATTTT. This sequence encodes CAWSGNSNQPQHF. The J gene is TRBJ1-5, the V gene TRBV30; no firm D call. V lost 1 base and J 1 base, leaving 5 bases between the germline ends. CDR3 size: 13 residues. Germline assignment: CDR1 GTSNPN and CDR2 SVGIG (reference sequence).